This T cell receptor (beta chain) was found in a study of T cells in women clearing cervical HPV infection. At the level of the study: Cases' blood sampling followed lesion detection by median about 150 days (90 to 200).

Trimming removed 5 bases at V and 6 bases at J, with 20 bases between. Germline V gene data show CDR1 as DFQATT and CDR2 as SNEGSKA (reference sequence). CDR3 size: 15 residues. As concerns this clone: The read finishes 3 residues shy of the CDR3 end, and the germline J gene is used to complete it.

The repertoire was sequenced with immunoSEQ multiplex PCR; TCRdb's copy has only in-frame clones and lacks some. This sample's table reports some 20,000 clones. The clonotype was recovered from a woman aged 18-69 years with a cervical HPV16 infection that either progressed to CIN3+ or cleared (not recorded which). The specimen was blood buffy coat. The chain combines TRBV20-1 with TRBJ1-5; a weak D match, TRBD1 (6 bases). The chain's CDR3 is CSARGGLFSSQPQHF. The part of the CDR3 DNA that was read is TGCAGTGCTCGCGGGGGGCTTTTTTCCAGTCAGCCC.